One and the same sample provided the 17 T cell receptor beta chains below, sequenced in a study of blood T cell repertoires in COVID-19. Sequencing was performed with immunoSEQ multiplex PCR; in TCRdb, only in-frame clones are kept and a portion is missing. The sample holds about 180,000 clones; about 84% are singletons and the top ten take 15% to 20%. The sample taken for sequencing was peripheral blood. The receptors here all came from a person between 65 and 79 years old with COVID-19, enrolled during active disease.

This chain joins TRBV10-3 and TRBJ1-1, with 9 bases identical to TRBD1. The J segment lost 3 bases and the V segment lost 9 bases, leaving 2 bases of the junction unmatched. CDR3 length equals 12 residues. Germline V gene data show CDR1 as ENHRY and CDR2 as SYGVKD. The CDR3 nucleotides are TGTGCCATGGGACAGGGTGACACTGAAGCTTTCTTT. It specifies CAMGQGDTEAFF.

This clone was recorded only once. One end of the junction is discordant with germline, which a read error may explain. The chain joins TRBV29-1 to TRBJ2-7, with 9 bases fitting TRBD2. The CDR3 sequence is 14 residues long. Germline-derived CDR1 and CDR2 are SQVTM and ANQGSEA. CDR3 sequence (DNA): TGCAGCGTCGCACTTAGCGGGAGCTCCAACGAGCAGTACTTC. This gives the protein CSVALSGSSNEQYF.

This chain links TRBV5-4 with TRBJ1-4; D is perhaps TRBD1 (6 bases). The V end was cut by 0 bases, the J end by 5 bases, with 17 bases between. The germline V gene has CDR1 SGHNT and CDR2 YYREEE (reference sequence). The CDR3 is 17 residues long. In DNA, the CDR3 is TGTGCCAGCAGCTTGGGGGGGCCGTCACAACCGAATGAAAAACTGTTTTTT. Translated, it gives CASSLGGPSQPNEKLFF.

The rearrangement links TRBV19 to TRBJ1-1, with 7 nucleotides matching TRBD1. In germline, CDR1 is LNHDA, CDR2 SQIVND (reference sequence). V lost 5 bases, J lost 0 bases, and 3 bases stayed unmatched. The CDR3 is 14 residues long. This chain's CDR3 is CASSSGQLNTEAFF. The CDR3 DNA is TGTGCCAGTAGTTCGGGACAGCTGAACACTGAAGCTTTCTTT.

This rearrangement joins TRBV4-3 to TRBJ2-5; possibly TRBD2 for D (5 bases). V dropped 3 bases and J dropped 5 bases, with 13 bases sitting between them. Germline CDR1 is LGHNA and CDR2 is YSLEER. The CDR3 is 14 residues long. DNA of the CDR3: TGCGCCAGCAGCCAGGACTCACTAGGGGAGACCCAGTACTTC. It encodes CASSQDSLGETQYF.

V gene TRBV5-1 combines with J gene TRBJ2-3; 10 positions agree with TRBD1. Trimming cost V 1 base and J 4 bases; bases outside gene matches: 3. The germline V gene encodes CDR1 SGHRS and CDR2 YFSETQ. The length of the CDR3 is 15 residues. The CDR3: CASSLWGQGPDTQYF. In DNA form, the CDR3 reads TGCGCCAGCAGCTTGTGGGGACAGGGGCCAGATACGCAGTATTTT.

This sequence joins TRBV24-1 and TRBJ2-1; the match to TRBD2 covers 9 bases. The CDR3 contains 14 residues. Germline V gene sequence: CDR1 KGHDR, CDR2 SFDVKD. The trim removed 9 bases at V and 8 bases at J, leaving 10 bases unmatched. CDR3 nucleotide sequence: TGTGCCACCGCTATAGCGGGGGTAAGAGATGAGCAGTTCTTC. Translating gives CATAIAGVRDEQFF.

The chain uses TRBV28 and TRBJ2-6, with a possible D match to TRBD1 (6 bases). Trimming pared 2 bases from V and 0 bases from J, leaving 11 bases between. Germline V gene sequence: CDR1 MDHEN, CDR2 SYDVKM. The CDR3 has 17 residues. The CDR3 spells CASSLQGPPSGANVLTF. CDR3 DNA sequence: TGTGCCAGCAGTTTACAGGGGCCACCCTCTGGGGCCAACGTCCTGACTTTC.

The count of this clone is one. Here the CDR3 DNA reads TGCGCCAGCAGCTTCACAGGGAATGAAAAACTGTTTTTT. This codes for CASSFTGNEKLFF. J is TRBJ1-4 and V is TRBV5-1, with TRBD1 as a possible D gene (6 bases). V gave up 2 bases and J gave up 5 bases, with 7 bases separating them. CDR3 size: 13 residues. Germline lookup yields CDR1 SGHRS and CDR2 YFSETQ.

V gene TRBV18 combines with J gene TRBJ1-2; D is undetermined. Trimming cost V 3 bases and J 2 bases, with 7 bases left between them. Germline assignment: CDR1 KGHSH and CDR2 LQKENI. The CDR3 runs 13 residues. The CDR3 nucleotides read TGTGCCAGCTCACCGCGGGGAAACTATGGCTACACCTTC. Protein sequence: CASSPRGNYGYTF.

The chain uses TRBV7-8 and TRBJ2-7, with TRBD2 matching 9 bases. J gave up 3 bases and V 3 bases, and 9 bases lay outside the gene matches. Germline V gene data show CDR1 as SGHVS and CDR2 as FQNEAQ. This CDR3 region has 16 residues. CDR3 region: CASSFPGASGNYEQYF. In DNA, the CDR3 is TGTGCCAGCAGCTTCCCGGGGGCTAGCGGGAACTACGAGCAGTACTTC.

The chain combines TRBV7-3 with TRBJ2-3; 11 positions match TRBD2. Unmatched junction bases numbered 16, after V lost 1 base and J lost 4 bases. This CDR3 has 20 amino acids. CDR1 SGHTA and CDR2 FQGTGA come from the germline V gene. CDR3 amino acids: CASSLKPGAASGRLADTQYF. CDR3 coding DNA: TGTGCCAGCAGCTTAAAGCCGGGGGCGGCTAGCGGGAGGTTGGCAGATACGCAGTATTTT.

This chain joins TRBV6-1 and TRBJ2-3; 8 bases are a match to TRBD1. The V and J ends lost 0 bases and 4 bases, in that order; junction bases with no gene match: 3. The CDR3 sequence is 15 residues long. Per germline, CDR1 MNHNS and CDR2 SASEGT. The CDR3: CASSEAQGASDTQYF. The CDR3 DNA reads TGTGCCAGCAGTGAAGCCCAGGGGGCATCAGATACGCAGTATTTT.

The CDR3 region is CSVFDRATEAFF. CDR3 DNA sequence: TGCAGCGTTTTTGACAGGGCCACTGAAGCTTTCTTT. V is TRBV29-1 and J is TRBJ1-1; 7 bases fit TRBD1. The CDR3 extends over 12 amino acids. V dropped 5 bases and J dropped 4; count of bases not matched to a gene: 4. Germline V CDR1 and CDR2: SQVTM, ANQGSEA.

The CDR3 DNA is TGTGCCAGCAAACCACAGGTGAACACTGAAGCTTTCTTT. Protein product: CASKPQVNTEAFF. J is TRBJ1-1 and V is TRBV11-2; TRBD1 is a possible D gene (5 bases). The CDR3 sequence is 13 residues long. V lost 7 bases, J lost 0 bases, and 9 bases lay in between. CDR1 is SGHAT, CDR2 FQNNGV, per germline. Full variable domain (outside the CDR3, taken from reference TRBV11-2 and TRBJ1-1): EAGVAQSPRYKIIEKRQSVAFWCNPISGHATLYWYQQILGQGPKLLIQFQNNGVVDDSQLPKDRFSAERLKGVDSTLKIQPAKLEDSAVYLCASKPQVNTEAFFGQGTRLTVV.

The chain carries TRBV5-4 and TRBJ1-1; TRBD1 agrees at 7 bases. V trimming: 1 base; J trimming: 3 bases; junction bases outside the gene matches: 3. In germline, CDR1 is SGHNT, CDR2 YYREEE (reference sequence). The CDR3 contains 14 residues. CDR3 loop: CASSLKGGYTEAFF. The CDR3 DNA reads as TGTGCCAGCAGCTTGAAAGGGGGCTACACTGAAGCTTTCTTT.

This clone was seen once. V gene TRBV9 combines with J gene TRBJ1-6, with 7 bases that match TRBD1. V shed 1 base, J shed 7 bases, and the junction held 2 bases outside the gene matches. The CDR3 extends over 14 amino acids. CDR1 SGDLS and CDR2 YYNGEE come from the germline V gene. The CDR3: CASSVTGENSPLHF. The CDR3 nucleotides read TGTGCCAGCAGCGTAACAGGGGAGAATTCACCCCTCCACTTT.